This TCR beta chain was sequenced in a study of regulatory T cells in long-lasting Graves disease. This clonotype was seen repeatedly, ten times or more. Time point specified: persistent/refractory GD, antithyroid drugs over 5 years with positive TRAb. With RNA extracted from PBMCs as input, the TCR library was made. EDTA tubes were used for drawing 8.5 to 9.5 milliliters of peripheral blood. Arm-PCR with iRepertoire HTBI primers amplified the CDR3 regions for these TCR beta libraries. TCRdb reprocessed the multiplex PCR reads via MiXCR and lists one record per CDR3 protein. The data hold about 340,000 distinct CDR3 sequences, with around 20% observed a single time. The CDR3 extends over 15 amino acids. Germline CDR1 and CDR2: SGHTA and FQGNSA. The V end lost 2 bases, the J end lost 8 bases, and 18 bases lay between the germline ends.

This sequence originates from a female donor with Graves disease. The V and J genes are TRBV7-2 and TRBJ1-2; possible D gene TRBD1, 5 bases. The material sequenced was peripheral blood mononuclear cells (PBMCs), taken when the disease was refractory, from a patient treated with antithyroid drugs. The CDR3 spells CASSLILTTDWGYTF. The CDR3 DNA sequence: TGTGCCAGCAGCTTAATACTAACGACAGACTGGGGCTACACCTTC.